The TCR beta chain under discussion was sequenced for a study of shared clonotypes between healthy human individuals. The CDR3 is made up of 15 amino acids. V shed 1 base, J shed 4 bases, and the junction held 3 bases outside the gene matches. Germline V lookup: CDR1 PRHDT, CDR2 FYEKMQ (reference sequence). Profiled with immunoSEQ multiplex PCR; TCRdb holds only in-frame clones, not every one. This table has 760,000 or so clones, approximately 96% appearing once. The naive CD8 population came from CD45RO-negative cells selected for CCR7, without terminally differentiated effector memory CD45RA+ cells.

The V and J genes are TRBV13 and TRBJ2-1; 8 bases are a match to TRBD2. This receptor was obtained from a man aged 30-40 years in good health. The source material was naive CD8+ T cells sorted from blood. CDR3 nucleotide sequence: TGTGCCAGCAGCTTAGAGGCGGGAGGTTACAATGAGCAGTTCTTC. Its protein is CASSLEAGGYNEQFF.